A selection of T cell receptor beta chains follows, all from one sample in a study of blood T cell repertoires in COVID-19. This table comes from immunoSEQ multiplex PCR, and its TCRdb copy is limited to in-frame clones, with some not included. The profile shows 200,000 to 250,000 clones, more than 70% of them singletons. The sample taken for sequencing was PBMCs or T cells enriched from blood (not recorded which). All receptors derive from a young man with acute COVID-19. Each CDR3 is given with its conserved first and last residue. D genes are given only for firm matches. Clone size is stated in some rows and not others, as once, few, many or a class when expanded.

clone_size	v_call	d_call	cdr3_length	j_call	cdr3_aa	cdr3_nt
.	TRBV28	.	13	TRBJ1-2	CASSEDSFLGYTF	TGTGCCAGCAGCGAGGACAGCTTTCTAGGCTACACCTTC
.	TRBV19	TRBD1	13	TRBJ2-7	CASSLRDSYEQYF	TGTGCCAGTAGTCTCCGGGACAGCTACGAGCAGTACTTC
.	TRBV5-1	.	15	TRBJ1-1	CASSSQSWGHSEAFF	TGCGCCAGCAGTTCTCAGAGCTGGGGGCACTCTGAAGCTTTCTTT
.	TRBV10-3	TRBD1	13	TRBJ2-7	CAARDSDDYEQYF	TGTGCCGCCCGGGACAGCGACGACTACGAGCAGTACTTC
once	TRBV3-1/TRBV3-2	TRBD1	16	TRBJ1-6	CASSQAGGTGNPPLHF	TGTGCCAGCAGCCAAGCGGGAGGGACAGGGAACCCACCCCTCCACTTT
.	TRBV7-2	.	13	TRBJ1-3	CASSPDGIYTIYF	TGTGCCAGCAGCCCCGACGGGATCTACACCATATATTTT
once	TRBV29-1	TRBD1	14	TRBJ1-2	CSVGGQGPVYGYTF	TGCAGCGTTGGGGGACAGGGGCCTGTCTATGGCTACACCTTC
.	TRBV7-2	.	14	TRBJ1-1	CASSWAQKVTEAFF	TGTGCCAGCAGTTGGGCACAAAAGGTCACTGAAGCTTTCTTT
.	TRBV7-6	.	15	TRBJ2-7	CASSLVEGIAYEQYF	TGTGCCAGCAGCTTAGTGGAGGGAATTGCCTACGAGCAGTACTTC
.	TRBV9	TRBD1	15	TRBJ2-3	CASSAQDRGPDTQYF	TGTGCCAGCAGCGCCCAGGACAGGGGGCCAGATACGCAGTATTTT
.	TRBV10-2	.	16	TRBJ2-7	CASSDSRGADSYEQYF	TGCGCCAGCAGTGATTCCCGGGGGGCCGACTCCTACGAGCAGTACTTC
once	TRBV13	TRBD1	14	TRBJ1-1	CASSLGDRNTEAFF	TGTGCCAGCAGCTTGGGGGACAGAAACACTGAAGCTTTCTTT
.	TRBV5-1	TRBD1	14	TRBJ1-2	CASSSDRGSYGYTF	TGCGCCAGCAGCTCGGACAGGGGATCTTATGGCTACACCTTC
few	TRBV12-3/TRBV12-4	.	12	TRBJ1-2	CASSRASRGYTF	TGTGCCAGCAGCAGGGCATCCAGGGGCTACACCTTC
.	TRBV28	.	14	TRBJ2-4	CASVPGLADSIQYF	TGTGCCAGTGTTCCGGGACTGGCAGATAGCATTCAGTACTTC